What follows are 9 T cell receptor beta chains derived from one specimen sequenced in a study of blood T cell repertoires in COVID-19. Some clones are missing from TCRdb's copy, which holds only in-frame ones; the method was immunoSEQ multiplex PCR. The data hold 140,000 to 150,000 clones, with 80% to 90% observed a single time. The specimen sequenced was PBMCs or T cells enriched from blood (not recorded which). All receptors derive from a man in his forties or fifties who had recovered from COVID-19.

V gene TRBV5-4 combines with J gene TRBJ2-5; 10 positions agree with TRBD2. After removal of 2 bases from V and 5 bases from J, the junction contained 6 bases not matched to a gene. The V gene's germline CDR1 is SGHNT and CDR2 YYREEE (reference sequence). The CDR3 has 15 residues. In DNA form, the CDR3 reads TGTGCCAGCAGCTTAAGCGGGAGGGCCAGGGAGACCCAGTACTTC. As protein: CASSLSGRARETQYF.

The chain couples TRBV7-8 to TRBJ1-1; no definite D call. V was trimmed by 5 bases and J by 7 bases, leaving 20 bases between them. Germline values: CDR1 SGHVS, CDR2 FQNEAQ. The CDR3 has 15 amino acids. The CDR3 here is CASSENPGALNEAFF. DNA of the CDR3: TGTGCCAGCAGCGAAAACCCGGGAGCACTAAATGAAGCTTTCTTT.

This chain joins TRBV7-9 and TRBJ2-7, with D maybe TRBD1 (6 bases). The CDR3 has 17 amino acids. The germline V and J ends were trimmed by 0 bases and 1 base, with 16 bases remaining between them. Per germline, CDR1 SEHNR and CDR2 FQNEAQ (reference sequence). The DNA of the CDR3 is TGTGCCAGCAGCTTAGCTTGGGACATGGACAAATCCTACGAGCAGTACTTC. Its translation: CASSLAWDMDKSYEQYF.

This chain uses TRBV9 with TRBJ2-1; TRBD2 matches 8 bases. This CDR3 has 11 residues. Per germline, CDR1 SGDLS and CDR2 YYNGEE. The CDR3 region is CATGRDNEQFF. CDR3 nucleotides: TGTGCTACCGGGAGGGACAATGAGCAGTTCTTC. Full variable domain (outside the CDR3, taken from reference TRBV9 and TRBJ2-1): DSGVTQTPKHLITATGQRVTLRCSPRSGDLSVYWYQQSLDQGLQFLIQYYNGEERAKGNILERFSAQQFPDLHSELNLSSLELGDSALYFCATGRDNEQFFGPGTRLTVL.

The count of this clone is one. The chain is built from TRBV5-1 and TRBJ2-5; D is possibly TRBD1 (6 bases). With 3 bases removed from V and 1 base from J, the gap between germline ends came to 10 bases. The CDR3 has 14 residues. The germline V gene encodes CDR1 SGHRS and CDR2 YFSETQ. DNA of the CDR3: TGCGCCAGCAGCTCTCGACAGGTCCAAGAGACCCAGTACTTC. Translation: CASSSRQVQETQYF.

V and J are TRBV9 and TRBJ2-1, with D possibly TRBD1 on 5 matching bases. Trimming removed 4 bases at V and 0 bases at J, with 14 bases between. The CDR3 extends over 16 amino acids. Germline loops: CDR1 SGDLS, CDR2 YYNGEE. CDR3 sequence reads: CASSTNDRSSYNEQFF. In nucleotides, the CDR3 is TGTGCCAGCAGCACTAATGACAGAAGCTCCTACAATGAGCAGTTCTTC.

The chain uses TRBV27 and TRBJ1-2; D ambiguous. Trimming cost V 5 bases and J 8 bases, with 15 bases left between them. CDR3 length: 13 residues. CDR1 and CDR2 (germline): MNHEY, SMNVEV (reference sequence). The CDR3 spells CASSMPPSGGYTF. CDR3 DNA sequence: TGTGCCAGCAGTATGCCTCCTTCGGGGGGCTACACCTTC.

The CDR3 nucleotides are TGTGCCAGCAGCGTGGACAGGGTGACCTACAATGAGCAGTTCTTC. It is translated as CASSVDRVTYNEQFF. The gene calls are TRBV5-4 and TRBJ2-1, with 8 nucleotides matching TRBD1. The V and J ends lost 4 bases and 2 bases, in that order; junction bases with no gene match: 5. This CDR3 has 15 residues. Germline V lookup: CDR1 SGHNT, CDR2 YYREEE (reference sequence).

The CDR3: CASSLERQAYSGNTIYF. The CDR3 nucleotides are TGTGCCAGCAGCTTAGAAAGGCAAGCGTACTCTGGAAACACCATATATTTT. The chain combines TRBV11-3 with TRBJ1-3; no firm D call. The V gene's germline CDR1 is SGHNT and CDR2 YENEEA. The V end lost 0 bases, the J end lost 0 bases, and 12 bases lay between the germline ends. This CDR3 spans 17 amino acids.